This T cell receptor beta chain was captured by sequencing in a study of cytomegalovirus exposure and HLA in healthy donors. Study findings and constraints: A missense variant in DCLRE1C was later tied to TCR beta V- and J-gene trimming. There were several of the most significant clusters that appeared linked to common viral pathogens in a later analysis. In an earlier analysis, in 540 or so donors, most V segments appeared productive either ~90% or ~30% of the time. In a later analysis, donors in an Asian-associated ancestry cluster reportedly had fewer N-insertions in productive TCRs than the cohort mean.

The PCR contained 60 Vbeta and 13 Jbeta primers. This table comes from immunoSEQ multiplex PCR, and its TCRdb copy is limited to in-frame clones, with some not included. The sample lists 150,000 to 200,000 clones, almost 80% occurring once. As for this clone: Its antigen is not identified.

The CDR3 runs to 15 residues. In germline, CDR1 is SGHTA, CDR2 FQGNSA. V was trimmed by 4 bases and J by 4 bases, leaving 15 bases between them. This receptor was identified in a woman between 45 and 60 years old in good health and CMV-seropositive. V is TRBV7-2 and J is TRBJ2-3, with D maybe TRBD1 (5 bases). Sequenced input: PBMCs. This CDR3 is CASSSQGSNADTQYF. CDR3 sequence (DNA): TGTGCCAGCAGCTCCCAGGGTAGCAACGCAGATACGCAGTATTTT.